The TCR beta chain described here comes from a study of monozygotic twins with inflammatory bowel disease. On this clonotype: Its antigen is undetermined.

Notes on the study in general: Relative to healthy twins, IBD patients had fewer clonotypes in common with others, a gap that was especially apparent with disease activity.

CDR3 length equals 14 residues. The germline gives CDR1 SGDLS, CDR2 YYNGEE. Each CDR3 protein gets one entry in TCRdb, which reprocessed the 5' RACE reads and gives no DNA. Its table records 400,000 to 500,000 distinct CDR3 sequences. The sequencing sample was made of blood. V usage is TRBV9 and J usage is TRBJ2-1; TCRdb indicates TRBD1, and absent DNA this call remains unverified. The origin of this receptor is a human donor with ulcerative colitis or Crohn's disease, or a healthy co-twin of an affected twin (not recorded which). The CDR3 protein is CASSVLLAGGEQFF.